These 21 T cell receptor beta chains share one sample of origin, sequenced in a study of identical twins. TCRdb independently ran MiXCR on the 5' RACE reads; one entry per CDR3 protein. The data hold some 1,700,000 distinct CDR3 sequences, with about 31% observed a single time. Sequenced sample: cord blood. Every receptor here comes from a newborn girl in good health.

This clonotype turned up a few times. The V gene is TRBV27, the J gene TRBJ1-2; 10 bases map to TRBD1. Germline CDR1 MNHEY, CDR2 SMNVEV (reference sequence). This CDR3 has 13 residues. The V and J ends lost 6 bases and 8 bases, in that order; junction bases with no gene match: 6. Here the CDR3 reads CASRSTGGGGYTF. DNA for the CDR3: TGTGCCAGCAGGTCGACAGGGGGCGGAGGCTACACCTTC.

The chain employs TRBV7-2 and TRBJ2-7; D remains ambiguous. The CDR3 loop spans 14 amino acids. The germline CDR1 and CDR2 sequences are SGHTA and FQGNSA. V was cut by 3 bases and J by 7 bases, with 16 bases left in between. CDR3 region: CASSLAVVSNEQYF. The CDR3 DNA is TGTGCCAGCAGCTTGGCAGTCGTGAGCAATGAGCAGTACTTC. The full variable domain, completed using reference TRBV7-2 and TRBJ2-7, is GAGVSQSPSNKVTEKGKDVELRCDPISGHTALYWYRQSLGQGLEFLIYFQGNSAPDKSGLPSDRFSAERTGGSVSTLTIQRTQQEDSAVYLCASSLAVVSNEQYFGPGTRLTVT.

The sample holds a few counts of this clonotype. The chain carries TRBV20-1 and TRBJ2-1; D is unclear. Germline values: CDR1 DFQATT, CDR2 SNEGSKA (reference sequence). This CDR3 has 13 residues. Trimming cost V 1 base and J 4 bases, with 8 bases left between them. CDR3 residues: CSARGPTYNEQFF. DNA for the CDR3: TGCAGTGCTAGAGGCCCTACGTACAATGAGCAGTTCTTC.

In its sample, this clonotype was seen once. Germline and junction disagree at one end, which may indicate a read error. CDR3 protein: CTSSLGGFGNQPQHF. As DNA, the CDR3 is TGTACCAGCAGCTTAGGAGGGTTTGGCAATCAGCCCCAGCATTTT. The V and J genes are TRBV7-9 and TRBJ1-5; D ambiguous. The CDR3 runs to 15 residues. Per the germline V gene, CDR1 is SEHNR and CDR2 is FQNEAQ (reference sequence).

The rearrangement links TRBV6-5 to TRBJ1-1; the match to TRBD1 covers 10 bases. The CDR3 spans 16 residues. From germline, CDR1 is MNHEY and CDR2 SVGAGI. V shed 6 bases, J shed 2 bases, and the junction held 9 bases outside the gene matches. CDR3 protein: CASRIDRGPSNTEAFF. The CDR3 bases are TGTGCCAGCAGAATAGACAGGGGGCCATCTAACACTGAAGCTTTCTTT.

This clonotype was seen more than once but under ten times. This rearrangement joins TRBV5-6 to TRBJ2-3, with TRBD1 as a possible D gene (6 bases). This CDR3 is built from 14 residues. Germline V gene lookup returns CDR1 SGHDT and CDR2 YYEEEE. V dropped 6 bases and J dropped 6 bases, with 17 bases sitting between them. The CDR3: CASTPAAGVDTQYF. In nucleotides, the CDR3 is TGTGCCAGCACCCCGGCCGCAGGGGTGGATACGCAGTATTTT.

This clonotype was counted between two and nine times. CDR3 bases: TGTGCCAGCAGCCAAGCCCCACTAGTCCCCTACAATGAGCAGTTCTTC. It yields the protein CASSQAPLVPYNEQFF. This rearrangement joins TRBV4-2 to TRBJ2-1; possibly TRBD2 for D (5 bases). The CDR3 is 16 amino acids. V lost 1 base and J 2 bases, leaving 12 bases between the germline ends. The V gene's germline CDR1 is LGHNA and CDR2 YNFKEQ.

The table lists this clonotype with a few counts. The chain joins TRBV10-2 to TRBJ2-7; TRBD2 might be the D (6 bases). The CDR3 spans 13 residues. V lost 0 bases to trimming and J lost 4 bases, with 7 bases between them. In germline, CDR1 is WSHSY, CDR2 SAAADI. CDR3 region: CASSESGRYEQYF. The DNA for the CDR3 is TGCGCCAGCAGTGAGTCAGGGAGGTACGAGCAGTACTTC.

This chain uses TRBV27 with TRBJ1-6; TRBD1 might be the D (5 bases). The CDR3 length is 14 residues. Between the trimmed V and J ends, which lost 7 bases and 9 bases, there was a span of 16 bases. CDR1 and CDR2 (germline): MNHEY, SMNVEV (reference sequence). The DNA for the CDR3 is TGTGCCAGCACTATCGACAGCCGTGGTTCACCCCTCCACTTT. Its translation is CASTIDSRGSPLHF.

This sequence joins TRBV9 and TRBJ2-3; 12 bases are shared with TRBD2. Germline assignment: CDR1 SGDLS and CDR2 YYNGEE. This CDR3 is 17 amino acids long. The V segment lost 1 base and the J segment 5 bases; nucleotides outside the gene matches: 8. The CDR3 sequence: CASSVRLAGVVGDTQYF. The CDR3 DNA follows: TGTGCCAGCAGCGTACGACTAGCGGGAGTTGTAGGAGATACGCAGTATTTT.

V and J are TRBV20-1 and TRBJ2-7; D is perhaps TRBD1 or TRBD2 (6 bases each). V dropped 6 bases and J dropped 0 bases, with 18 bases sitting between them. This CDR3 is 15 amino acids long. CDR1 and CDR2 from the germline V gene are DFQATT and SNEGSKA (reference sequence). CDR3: CSASAGGHDSYEQYF. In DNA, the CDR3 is TGCAGTGCAAGTGCCGGGGGACATGACTCCTACGAGCAGTACTTC.

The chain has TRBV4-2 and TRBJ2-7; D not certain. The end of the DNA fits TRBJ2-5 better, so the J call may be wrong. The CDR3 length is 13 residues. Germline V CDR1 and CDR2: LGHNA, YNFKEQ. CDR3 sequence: CASSRDGEETQYF. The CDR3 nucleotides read TGTGCCAGCAGCCGAGATGGCGAGGAGACCCAGTACTTC.

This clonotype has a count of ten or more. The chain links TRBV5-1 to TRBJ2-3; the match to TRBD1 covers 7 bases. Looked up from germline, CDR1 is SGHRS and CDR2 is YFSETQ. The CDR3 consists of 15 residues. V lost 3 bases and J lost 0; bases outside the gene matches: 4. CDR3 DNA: TGCGCCAGCAGCTGGGGGACAGCTAGCACAGATACGCAGTATTTT. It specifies CASSWGTASTDTQYF.

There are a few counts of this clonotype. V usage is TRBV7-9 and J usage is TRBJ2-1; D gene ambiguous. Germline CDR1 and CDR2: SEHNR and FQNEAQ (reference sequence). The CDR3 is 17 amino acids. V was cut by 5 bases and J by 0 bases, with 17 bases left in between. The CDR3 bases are TGTGCCAGCAGCGTACGACCGACTCGATTCTCCTACAATGAGCAGTTCTTC. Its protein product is CASSVRPTRFSYNEQFF. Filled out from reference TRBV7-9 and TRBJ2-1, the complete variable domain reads DTGVSQNPRHKITKRGQNVTFRCDPISEHNRLYWYRQTLGQGPEFLTYFQNEAQLEKSRLLSDRFSAERPKGSFSTLEIQRTEQGDSAMYLCASSVRPTRFSYNEQFFGPGTRLTVL.

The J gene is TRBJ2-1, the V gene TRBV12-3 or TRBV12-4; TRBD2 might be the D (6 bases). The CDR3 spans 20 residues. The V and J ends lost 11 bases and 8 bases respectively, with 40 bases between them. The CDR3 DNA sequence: TGTGCCGTCCAAAAAGCGAGGCGATTTGGTGTGGGAGCTTGGGAGGATGAGCAGTTCTTC. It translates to CAVQKARRFGVGAWEDEQFF.

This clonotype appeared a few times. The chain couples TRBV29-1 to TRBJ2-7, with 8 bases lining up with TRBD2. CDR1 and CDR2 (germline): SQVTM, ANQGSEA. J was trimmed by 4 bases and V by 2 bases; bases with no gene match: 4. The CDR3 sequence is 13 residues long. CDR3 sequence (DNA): TGCAGCGTTGAAATAGCGGGACGGTACGAGCAGTACTTC. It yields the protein CSVEIAGRYEQYF.

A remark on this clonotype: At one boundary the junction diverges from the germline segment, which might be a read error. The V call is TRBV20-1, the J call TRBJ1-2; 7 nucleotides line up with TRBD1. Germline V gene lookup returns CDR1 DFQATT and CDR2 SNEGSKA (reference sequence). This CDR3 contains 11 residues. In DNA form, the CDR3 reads TGCAGTGCTGGAGACAGGGTTGGCTACACCTTC. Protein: CSAGDRVGYTF.

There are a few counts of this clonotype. The CDR3 coding sequence is TGCGCCAGCTTCAGGGGGGACACCGGGGAGCTGTTTTTT. Protein sequence: CASFRGDTGELFF. This rearrangement joins TRBV5-1 to TRBJ2-2; TRBD1 might be the D (7 bases). Between the trimmed V and J ends, which lost 7 bases and 3 bases, there was a span of 10 bases. Germline lookup yields CDR1 SGHRS and CDR2 YFSETQ. The CDR3 sequence is 13 residues long.

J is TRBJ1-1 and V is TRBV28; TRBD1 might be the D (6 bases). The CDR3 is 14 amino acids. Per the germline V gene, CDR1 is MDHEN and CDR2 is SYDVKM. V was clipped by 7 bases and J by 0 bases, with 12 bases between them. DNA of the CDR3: TGTGCCAGCAACCCCAGGGGCTTGAACACTGAAGCTTTCTTT. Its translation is CASNPRGLNTEAFF. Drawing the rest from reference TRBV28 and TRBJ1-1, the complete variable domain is DVKVTQSSRYLVKRTGEKVFLECVQDMDHENMFWYRQDPGLGLRLIYFSYDVKMKEKGDIPEGYSVSREKKERFSLILESASTNQTSMYLCASNPRGLNTEAFFGQGTRLTVV.

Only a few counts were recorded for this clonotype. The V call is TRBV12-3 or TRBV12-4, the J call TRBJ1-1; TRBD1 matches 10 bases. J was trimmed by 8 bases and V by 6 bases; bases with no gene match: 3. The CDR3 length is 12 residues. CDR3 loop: CASSDRGREAFF. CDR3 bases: TGTGCCAGCAGCGACAGGGGGCGAGAAGCTTTCTTT.

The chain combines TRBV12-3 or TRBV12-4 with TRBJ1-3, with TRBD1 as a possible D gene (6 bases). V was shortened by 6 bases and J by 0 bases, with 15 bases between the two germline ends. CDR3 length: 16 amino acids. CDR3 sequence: CASRRGQPASGNTIYF. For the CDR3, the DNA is TGTGCCAGCAGGCGAGGACAGCCTGCCTCTGGAAACACCATATATTTT.